These T cell receptor beta chains were read from a single sample in a study of shared clonotypes between healthy human individuals. TCRdb's copy holds only in-frame clones and misses some; the assay was immunoSEQ multiplex PCR. The table lists more than 850,000 clones, roughly 74% of them singletons. The sample comprised memory CD4+ T cells from PBMCs. These receptors were taken from a man between 18 and 29 years old in good health. Some clones in this sample may be carry-over from other donors' samples. Each CDR3 is given with its conserved first and last residue.

v_gene	j_gene	CDR3aa
TRBV18	TRBJ1-4	CASSPPDREKLFF
TRBV7-6	TRBJ1-1	CASSNRGGTEAFF
TRBV4-1	TRBJ2-3	CASSRVGGTPDTQYF
TRBV18	TRBJ1-3	CASSPRDSLSGNTIYF
TRBV9	TRBJ2-3	CASSVTLTDTQYF
TRBV5-1	TRBJ1-1	CASSQRLRSQGGTEAFF
TRBV18	TRBJ2-1	CASSPLSGLAGSYNEQFF
TRBV6-5	TRBJ2-7	CASRGLAYEQYF
TRBV29-1	TRBJ2-1	CSVEGGRALNEQFF
TRBV6-6	TRBJ2-1	CASRVGGADYNEQFF
TRBV30	TRBJ2-6	CAWTWGGGANVLTF
TRBV6-6	TRBJ2-5	CASSWGQNQETQYF
TRBV27	TRBJ2-1	CASSSPLSSYNEQFF
TRBV9	TRBJ2-5	CASSAGGAQYF
TRBV6-1	TRBJ2-2	CASSERHWAANTGELFF
TRBV7-8	TRBJ1-5	CASSLAPKGKSNQPQHF
TRBV5-4	TRBJ1-1	CASSPEPTSLVNTEAFF
TRBV9	TRBJ1-1	CASSAQGAAEAFF
TRBV7-2	TRBJ2-1	CATSRDRDYNEQFF
TRBV4-1	TRBJ1-6	CASSHEGARGSPLHF
TRBV28	TRBJ2-5	CASISMGTEETQYF
TRBV20-1	TRBJ1-2	CSAPIYYGYTF
TRBV19	TRBJ2-4	CASSMPATSRAKNIQYF
TRBV6-6	TRBJ2-1	CASSYSGRANNEQFF
TRBV30	TRBJ2-7	CAWSMGDPPSEQYF
TRBV30	TRBJ1-1	CAWNRDMNTEAFF
TRBV7-7	TRBJ2-5	CASSLGSGTQGTQYF
TRBV4-2	TRBJ2-1	CASSHRVAWEGNEQFF
TRBV12-2	TRBJ2-5	CASRSEGTRGETQYF
TRBV29-1	TRBJ1-1	CSVRPGQMNTEAFF
TRBV7-2	TRBJ1-5	CASSLARNSNQPQHF
TRBV7-2	TRBJ2-3	CASSRAPDTQYF
TRBV5-6	TRBJ2-7	CASSLGRAYEQYF
TRBV30	TRBJ1-2	CAWGGQALVYGYTF
TRBV10-3	TRBJ2-1	CAISRQVSSSYNEQFF
TRBV6-6	TRBJ2-3	CASSYSIQGTDTQYF
TRBV10-1	TRBJ2-7	CARERADHPYEQYF
TRBV19	TRBJ2-5	CASSISAQGPQETQYF
TRBV5-1	TRBJ1-1	CASSLILMNTEAFF
TRBV29-1	TRBJ1-2	CSVEGQGYGYTF
TRBV5-4	TRBJ1-2	CASSTVDRRGHGYTF
TRBV28	TRBJ2-7	CASSPNWSQAPGYF
TRBV11-2	TRBJ1-5	CASSLSGNQPQHF
TRBV6-1	TRBJ2-2	CASSEQSGANTGELFF
TRBV29-1	TRBJ2-2	CSVTGTSGFTGELFF
TRBV7-3	TRBJ1-1	CASSSVGQNTEAFF
TRBV5-1	TRBJ1-4	CASSLTGKGGEKLFF
TRBV10-3	TRBJ1-5	CAISDKGGQPQHF
TRBV7-9	TRBJ2-1	CASSPWTGGGEQFF
TRBV15	TRBJ1-1	CATSRDQGVGEAFF
TRBV7-9	TRBJ2-7	CASSLTGTYEQYF
TRBV6-5	TRBJ2-6	CASSFTGANVLTF
TRBV6-5	TRBJ2-7	CASSYLGGTGAYEQYF
TRBV5-4	TRBJ2-4	CASSARGGGDKNIQYF
TRBV29-1	TRBJ2-7	CSVQLGDTTGEQYF
TRBV28	TRBJ1-1	CASSRTENTEAFF
TRBV7-3	TRBJ2-3	CASSSQRNLPTDTQYF
TRBV28	TRBJ2-1	CAVEPSSGEGHNEQFF
TRBV30	TRBJ2-2	CAWSPRLGELFF